This entry lists 22 T cell receptor beta chains sequenced from one sample in a study of blood T cell repertoires in COVID-19. Sequenced by immunoSEQ multiplex PCR; TCRdb stores in-frame clones only, minus some. The sample has roughly 70,000 clones; 75% are singletons. Source material: peripheral blood. The source is a man between 65 and 85 years old with acute or convalescent COVID-19.

The chain combines TRBV24-1 with TRBJ2-3, with TRBD2 identical over 7 bases. The CDR3 runs to 15 residues. V shed 4 bases, J shed 4 bases, and the junction held 7 bases outside the gene matches. Germline V gene sequence: CDR1 KGHDR, CDR2 SFDVKD. Here the CDR3 DNA reads TGTGCCACCAGTGACCCCGGCGGGAGCCCAGATACGCAGTATTTT. Protein product: CATSDPGGSPDTQYF.

The chain couples TRBV4-3 to TRBJ2-1; a possible D gene is TRBD2 (5 bases). Germline CDR1 LGHNA, CDR2 YSLEER. V shed 4 bases and J shed 0 bases, with 13 bases lying between them. The CDR3 is 16 residues long. CDR3 sequence: CASSPGLGSSYNEQFF. CDR3 DNA sequence: TGCGCCAGCAGCCCTGGGCTAGGGAGCTCCTACAATGAGCAGTTCTTC.

This clone was counted a few times. V gene TRBV11-2 combines with J gene TRBJ1-2; 7 bases map to TRBD1. There are 15 residues in the CDR3. V lost 5 bases and J lost 4; bases outside the gene matches: 10. The V gene's germline CDR1 is SGHAT and CDR2 FQNNGV. The CDR3 is CASSVARQGTYGYTF. The DNA of the CDR3 is TGTGCCAGCAGCGTAGCCCGACAGGGAACCTATGGCTACACCTTC.

This clone was recorded many times. This rearrangement joins TRBV27 to TRBJ1-2, with 7 positions matching TRBD1. J lost 4 bases, V lost 2 bases, and 4 bases had no gene match. Germline CDR1 MNHEY, CDR2 SMNVEV (reference sequence). The CDR3 runs 14 residues. This CDR3 is CASSLGGQFYGYTF. For the CDR3, the DNA is TGTGCCAGCAGTTTAGGGGGACAGTTCTATGGCTACACCTTC.

The rearrangement uses TRBV19 and TRBJ1-2; TRBD1 is a possible D gene (6 bases). This CDR3 spans 12 amino acids. The V gene's germline CDR1 is LNHDA and CDR2 SQIVND (reference sequence). With 5 bases removed from V and 14 bases from J, the gap between germline ends came to 18 bases. CDR3 nucleotide sequence: TGTGCCAGTAGTGTCCCCAGGGGACCACGAACCTTC. This sequence encodes CASSVPRGPRTF.

The chain links TRBV5-8 to TRBJ1-2; D gene uncertain. The CDR3 is made up of 13 amino acids. CDR1 is SGHTS, CDR2 YDEGEE, per germline. Trimming removed 4 bases at V and 3 bases at J, with 10 bases between. The CDR3 region is CASSPDSDYGYTF. In DNA form, the CDR3 reads TGTGCCAGCAGCCCGGACTCCGACTATGGCTACACCTTC.

The V call is TRBV19, the J call TRBJ1-3, with D uncertain. The CDR3 covers 18 residues. The V end was cut by 3 bases, the J end by 0 bases, with 18 bases between. Germline lookup yields CDR1 LNHDA and CDR2 SQIVND (reference sequence). The CDR3 coding sequence is TGTGCCAGTAGTATGTCCTTCGGGAAGAAGCTCTCTGGAAACACCATATATTTT. Translated, it gives CASSMSFGKKLSGNTIYF.

The rearrangement links TRBV28 to TRBJ1-5, with D possibly being TRBD1 (6 bases). CDR3 length equals 13 residues. CDR1 and CDR2 from the germline V gene are MDHEN and SYDVKM. V lost 6 bases and J lost 11, with 17 bases in between. The CDR3 DNA follows: TGTGCCAGCAGCATAACGCTAGGGGGTGCCCAGCATTTT. This gives the protein CASSITLGGAQHF.

The rearrangement uses TRBV10-1 and TRBJ2-1; TRBD2 aligns across 11 bases. V lost 4 bases to trimming and J lost 7 bases; unmatched junction nucleotides: 3. The germline V gene encodes CDR1 WNHNN and CDR2 SYGVQD (reference sequence). The CDR3 contains 14 residues. The CDR3 coding sequence is TGCGCCAGCAGTGCTAGCGGGAGGCTAAATGAGCAGTTCTTC. Its translation is CASSASGRLNEQFF.

The V gene is TRBV10-1, the J gene TRBJ2-7; possibly TRBD2 for D (7 bases). Trimming left V 6 bases short and J 8 bases short, with 17 bases between. The germline V gene encodes CDR1 WNHNN and CDR2 SYGVQD (reference sequence). This CDR3 has 13 residues. This chain's CDR3 is CASRGHGGGQQYF. CDR3 coding DNA: TGCGCCAGCAGGGGCCATGGGGGGGGCCAGCAGTACTTC.

This clone was detected a few times. The V call is TRBV19, the J call TRBJ1-5; D may be TRBD1 (5 bases). The CDR3 is 13 amino acids. Trimming cost V 4 bases and J 7 bases, with 11 bases left between them. Germline values: CDR1 LNHDA, CDR2 SQIVND (reference sequence). DNA for the CDR3: TGTGCCAGTAGTACGCAGGGTTACCAGCCCCAGCATTTT. Protein: CASSTQGYQPQHF.

The V call is TRBV7-9, the J call TRBJ2-4, with D perhaps matching TRBD2 (6 bases). Germline lookup yields CDR1 SEHNR and CDR2 FQNEAQ (reference sequence). There are 14 residues in the CDR3. V shed 5 bases and J shed 7 bases, with 15 bases lying between them. For the CDR3, the DNA is TGTGCCAGCAGCCTCGGGACTGGGAGGAACATTCAGTACTTC. Protein: CASSLGTGRNIQYF.

The V and J genes are TRBV5-1 and TRBJ1-5; D gene uncertain. Germline V lookup: CDR1 SGHRS, CDR2 YFSETQ. The CDR3 sequence is 15 residues long. V was trimmed by 4 bases and J by 1 base, leaving 12 bases between them. The CDR3 region is CASSLLGLSNQPQHF. CDR3 nucleotide sequence: TGCGCCAGCAGCCTTCTCGGGTTGAGCAATCAGCCCCAGCATTTT. The full variable domain, completed using reference TRBV5-1 and TRBJ1-5, is KAGVTQTPRYLIKTRGQQVTLSCSPISGHRSVSWYQQTPGQGLQFLFEYFSETQRNKGNFPGRFSGRQFSNSRSEMNVSTLELGDSALYLCASSLLGLSNQPQHFGDGTRLSIL.

The table lists this clone with a count of one. The gene calls are TRBV11-2 and TRBJ2-1; TRBD2 matches at 8 bases. The CDR3 sequence is 15 residues long. V was pared by 1 base and J by 4 bases, with 3 bases of the junction left unmatched. The V gene's germline CDR1 is SGHAT and CDR2 FQNNGV. The CDR3 sequence: CASSLASGSYNEQFF. DNA for the CDR3: TGTGCCAGCAGCTTAGCTAGCGGGTCGTACAATGAGCAGTTCTTC.

The V and J genes are TRBV4-2 and TRBJ1-2; TRBD1 matches at 7 bases. Germline V CDR1 and CDR2: LGHNA, YNFKEQ. The CDR3 length is 15 residues. V lost 0 bases, J lost 4 bases, and 5 bases stayed unmatched. CDR3 bases: TGTGCCAGCAGCCAAGATCGGCAGGGGGTCTATGGCTACACCTTC. Residues: CASSQDRQGVYGYTF.

The chain employs TRBV21-1 and TRBJ2-1; TRBD2 is the table's D call and was not checked against the DNA. TRBV21-1 represents a pseudogene. The CDR3 extends over 15 amino acids. CDR3 DNA sequence: TGTGCCAGCAGCTCGACTAGCGGGAGGCTTGGTGAGCAGTTCTTC. Its protein is CASSSTSGRLGEQFF.

This rearrangement joins TRBV4-1 to TRBJ1-3; no reliable D call. The V end lost 3 bases, the J end lost 4 bases, and 13 bases lay between the germline ends. The germline CDR1 and CDR2 sequences are MGHRA and YSYEKL. The CDR3 is made up of 15 amino acids. The DNA of the CDR3 is TGCGCCAGCAGCCAGGGAGTCGGGCTCGGAAACACCATATATTTT. Encoded protein: CASSQGVGLGNTIYF.

On this clone: The same CDR3 arises from other DNA sequences in this sample as well. The chain links TRBV18 to TRBJ2-7; weak D call: TRBD1 (5 bases). V dropped 2 bases and J dropped 1 base, with 6 bases sitting between them. Germline V gives CDR1 KGHSH, CDR2 LQKENI. This CDR3 contains 13 residues. CDR3: CASSPAGSYEQYF. CDR3 sequence (DNA): TGTGCCAGCTCACCAGCAGGGTCCTACGAGCAGTACTTC.

The chain is built from TRBV27 and TRBJ2-1, with 8 positions matching TRBD2. CDR3 length: 15 residues. Germline V gene data show CDR1 as MNHEY and CDR2 as SMNVEV (reference sequence). Losses at the gene ends were 2 bases for V and 3 bases for J; bases not matched to a gene: 3. In DNA form, the CDR3 reads TGTGCCAGCAGTTTAACGGGAGGGCACTACAATGAGCAGTTCTTC. Translated: CASSLTGGHYNEQFF.

The chain combines TRBV7-8 with TRBJ1-2; no clear D gene. The CDR3 consists of 12 residues. Trimming pared 3 bases from V and 2 bases from J, leaving 4 bases between. Germline CDR1 and CDR2: SGHVS and FQNEAQ. Here the CDR3 DNA reads TGTGCCAGCAGCTTTATAAACTATGGCTACACCTTC. It codes for CASSFINYGYTF.

This chain connects TRBV19 to TRBJ2-7, with TRBD2 matching over 11 bases. The trim removed 5 bases at V and 2 bases at J, leaving 5 bases unmatched. The CDR3 runs 15 residues. The germline V gene encodes CDR1 LNHDA and CDR2 SQIVND (reference sequence). CDR3 DNA sequence: TGTGCCAGTAGTCTCGGGACTAGCGGACCCTACGAGCAGTACTTC. Translated, it gives CASSLGTSGPYEQYF.

This chain uses TRBV2 with TRBJ1-2, with D uncertain. Per germline, CDR1 SNHLY and CDR2 FYNNEI. V lost 3 bases, J lost 4 bases, and 6 bases lay in between. This CDR3 has 12 residues. As DNA, the CDR3 is TGTGCCAGCAGTGACGGGAGCTATGGCTACACCTTC. Its protein product is CASSDGSYGYTF.